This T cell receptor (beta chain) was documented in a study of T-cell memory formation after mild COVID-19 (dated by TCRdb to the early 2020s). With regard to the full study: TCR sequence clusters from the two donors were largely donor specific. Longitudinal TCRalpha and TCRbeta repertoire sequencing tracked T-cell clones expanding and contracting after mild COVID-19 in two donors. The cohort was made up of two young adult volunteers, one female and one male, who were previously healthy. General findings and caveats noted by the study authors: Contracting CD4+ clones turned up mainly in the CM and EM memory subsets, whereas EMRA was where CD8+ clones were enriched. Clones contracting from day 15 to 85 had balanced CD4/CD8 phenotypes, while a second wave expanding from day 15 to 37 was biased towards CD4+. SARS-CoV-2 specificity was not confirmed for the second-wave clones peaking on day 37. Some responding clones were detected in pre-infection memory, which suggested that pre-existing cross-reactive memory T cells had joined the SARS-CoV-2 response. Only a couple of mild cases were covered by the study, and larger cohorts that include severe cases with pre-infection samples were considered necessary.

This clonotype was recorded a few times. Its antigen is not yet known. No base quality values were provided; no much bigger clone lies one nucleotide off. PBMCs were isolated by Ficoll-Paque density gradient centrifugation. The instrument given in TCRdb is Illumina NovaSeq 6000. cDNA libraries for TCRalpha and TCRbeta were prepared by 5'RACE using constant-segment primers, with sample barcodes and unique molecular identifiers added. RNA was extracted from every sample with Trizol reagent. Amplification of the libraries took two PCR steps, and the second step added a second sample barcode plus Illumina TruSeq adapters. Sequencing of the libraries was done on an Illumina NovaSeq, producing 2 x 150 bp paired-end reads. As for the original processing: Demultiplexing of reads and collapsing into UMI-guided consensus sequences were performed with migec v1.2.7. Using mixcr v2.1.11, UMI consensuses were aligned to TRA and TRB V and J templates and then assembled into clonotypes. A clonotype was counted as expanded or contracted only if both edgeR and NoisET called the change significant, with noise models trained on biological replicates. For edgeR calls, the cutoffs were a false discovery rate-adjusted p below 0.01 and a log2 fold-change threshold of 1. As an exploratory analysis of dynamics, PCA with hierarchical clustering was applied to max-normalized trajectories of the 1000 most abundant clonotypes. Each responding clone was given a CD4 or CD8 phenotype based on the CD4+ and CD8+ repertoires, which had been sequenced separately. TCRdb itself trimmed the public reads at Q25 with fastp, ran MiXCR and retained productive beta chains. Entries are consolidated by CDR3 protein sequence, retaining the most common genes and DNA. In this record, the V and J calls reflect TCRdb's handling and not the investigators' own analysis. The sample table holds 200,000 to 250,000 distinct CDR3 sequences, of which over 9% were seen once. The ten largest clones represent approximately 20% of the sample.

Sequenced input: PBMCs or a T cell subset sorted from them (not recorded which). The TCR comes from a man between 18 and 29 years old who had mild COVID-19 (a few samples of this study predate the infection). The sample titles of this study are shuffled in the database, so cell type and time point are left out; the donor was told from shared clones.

CDR3 loop: CASSPPMRGEDTQYF. The DNA sequence is given as TGTGCCAGCTCACCACCTATGAGGGGGGAAGATACGCAGTATTTT. The sequence links TRBV18 to TRBJ2-3, with the D call tentatively TRBD1 or TRBD2, each fitting 6 bases. The germline V gene specifies KGHSH as CDR1 and LQKENI as CDR2. The CDR3 numbers 15 residues from cysteine through phenylalanine. Just CDR3 DNA is preserved here, 45 bases in frame from base 1. Deletion took 0 bases off V and 5 bases off J, with a span of 12 bases between the germline ends.